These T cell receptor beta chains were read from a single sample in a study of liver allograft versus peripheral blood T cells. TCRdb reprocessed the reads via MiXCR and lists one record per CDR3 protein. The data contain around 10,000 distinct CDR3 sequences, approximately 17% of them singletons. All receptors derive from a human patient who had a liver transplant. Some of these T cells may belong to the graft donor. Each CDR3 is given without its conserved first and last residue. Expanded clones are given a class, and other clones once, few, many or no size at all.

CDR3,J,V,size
SVRGLNTEAF,TRBJ1-1,TRBV29-1,medium-sized
ASSESLARELF,TRBJ2-2,TRBV6-1,medium-sized
ASSVESGGPQH,TRBJ1-5,TRBV9,once
ASSPPDEQY,TRBJ2-7,TRBV5-4,-
ASSSRTVQETQY,TRBJ2-5,TRBV7-9,few
ASSITGLAVYEQY,TRBJ2-7,TRBV28,few
AWSVLGPTGELF,TRBJ2-2,TRBV30,many
SAGGWNQPQH,TRBJ1-5,TRBV20-1,-
ASSSLSETVSYEQY,TRBJ2-7,TRBV7-9,-
SVASSDEQF,TRBJ2-1,TRBV29-1,medium-sized
ASSQGARTDTQY,TRBJ2-3,TRBV18,medium-sized
ASSSGRNYGYT,TRBJ1-2,TRBV6-5,medium-sized
SVVMGGSNQPQH,TRBJ1-5,TRBV29-1,medium-sized
ASSVEGQRASGNTIY,TRBJ1-3,TRBV9,medium-sized
SAPDVRAGRVQEAF,TRBJ1-1,TRBV20-1,-
ASSEQSYGYT,TRBJ1-2,TRBV2,-
AWSVVWGAHNEQF,TRBJ2-1,TRBV30,few
ASSLSDRRNTEAF,TRBJ1-1,TRBV3-1,-
ASSYGQGKGKAF,TRBJ1-1,TRBV6-5,medium-sized
ASSQQGGSEAF,TRBJ1-1,TRBV7-3,-
AWSVRERDTQY,TRBJ2-3,TRBV30,few
ASSFDRGGGYT,TRBJ1-2,TRBV7-2,many
ATSRVRTESVF,TRBJ2-1,TRBV15,-
ASSLQGLVTEAF,TRBJ1-1,TRBV18,medium-sized
ASRAEWLETQY,TRBJ2-5,TRBV6-5,-
ATRGAGELF,TRBJ2-2,TRBV10-3,many
ASTPWLAAF,TRBJ1-1,TRBV6-6,medium-sized
ASSYSGETEAF,TRBJ1-1,TRBV6-2/TRBV6-3,medium-sized
SASTGGDEKLF,TRBJ1-4,TRBV29-1,medium-sized
ASGSAAGARNQPQH,TRBJ1-5,TRBV12-5,few
ASSSGQGSYNEQF,TRBJ2-1,TRBV5-4,-
AIGQDRDGPSNQPQH,TRBJ1-5,TRBV10-3,many
ASMAGANVLT,TRBJ2-6,TRBV6-2/TRBV6-3,few
ASSRNGGASHNSPLH,TRBJ1-6,TRBV18,large
ASSVGRGLGEQY,TRBJ2-7,TRBV19,-
ASSPGSPGGNQPQH,TRBJ1-5,TRBV5-1,-
ASSVGKGFSYGYT,TRBJ1-2,TRBV19,-
ATSDSRTGLDNEQF,TRBJ2-1,TRBV24-1,-
STSGGSTDTQY,TRBJ2-3,TRBV20-1,once
ASSLNSYNSPLH,TRBJ1-6,TRBV12-3/TRBV12-4,-
ASSLVERTGATSRSYEQY,TRBJ2-7,TRBV7-2,medium-sized
ASRDRGIKGAF,TRBJ1-1,TRBV6-5,medium-sized
ASSRTGVLYEQY,TRBJ2-7,TRBV6-2/TRBV6-3,many
ASSPSRGDEQY,TRBJ2-7,TRBV18,-